The TCR beta chain under discussion was sequenced for a study of metastatic and nonmetastatic thyroid tumors. Using MiXCR, TCRdb reanalyzed the PCR reads. The sample consists of under 5,500 clones, 20% to 25% of them appearing once. CDR1 is MNHNS and CDR2 is SASEGT in the germline V gene. This CDR3 has 14 amino acids. Trimming took 6 bases from V and 4 from J; bases not matched to a gene: 8. Before thyroid surgery, none of the patients had received any treatment. The chain links TRBV6-1 to TRBJ1-2, with TRBD1 identical over 7 bases. This sequence originates from a female donor with papillary thyroid cancer or a benign thyroid nodule (not recorded which). Some clones in this sample may be carry-over from other donors' samples. Specimen: adjacent normal tissue. CDR3 sequence reads: CASSQGVLGYGYTF. The CDR3 bases are TGTGCCAGCAGCCAGGGGGTTTTGGGCTATGGCTACACCTTC.